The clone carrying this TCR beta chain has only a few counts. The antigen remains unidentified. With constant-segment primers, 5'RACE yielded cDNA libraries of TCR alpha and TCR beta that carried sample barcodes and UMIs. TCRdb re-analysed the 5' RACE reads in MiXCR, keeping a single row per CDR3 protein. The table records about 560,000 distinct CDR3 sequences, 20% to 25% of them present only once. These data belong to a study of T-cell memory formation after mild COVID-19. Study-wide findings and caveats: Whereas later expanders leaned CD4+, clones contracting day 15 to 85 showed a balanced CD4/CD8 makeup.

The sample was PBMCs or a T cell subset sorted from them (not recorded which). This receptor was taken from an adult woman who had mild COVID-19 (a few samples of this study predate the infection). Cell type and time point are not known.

CDR3 coding DNA: TGTGCCACCAGTGGGGGGGCCAGGGAAGCTTTCTTT. It translates to CATSGGAREAFF. The J gene is TRBJ1-1, the V gene TRBV24-1; TRBD1 might be the D (6 bases). The CDR3 length is 12 residues. Germline lookup yields CDR1 KGHDR and CDR2 SFDVKD. The V gene lost 5 bases and the J gene lost 8 bases, with 11 bases spanning the gap.